These 25 T cell receptor beta chains were all obtained from the same sample, sequenced in a study of Graves' ophthalmopathy and Graves' hyperthyroidism. As the template, RNA transcripts were used to amplify TCR beta CDR3 regions. First-round RT-PCR employed HTBI primers, with a second-round multiplex PCR after it. TCRdb recomputed calls from the multiplex PCR reads with MiXCR, one row per CDR3 protein. The sample shows roughly 600,000 distinct CDR3 sequences, about 40% of them seen only once. The source material was peripheral blood or thyroid tissue (not recorded which). The receptor set was obtained from an adult man with Graves' hyperthyroidism.

Points on this clonotype: This may stem from a read error, because a much larger clone lies one nucleotide away. This rearrangement joins TRBV4-1 to TRBJ1-1; 7 nucleotides align to TRBD1. Germline V gene lookup returns CDR1 MGHRA and CDR2 YSYEKL. CDR3 size: 13 residues. Losses at the gene ends were 10 bases for V and 6 bases for J; bases not matched to a gene: 11. The CDR3 nucleotides read TGCGCCACCGCCGACAGGGTTAACGCTGAAGCTTTCTTT. The encoded protein is CATADRVNAEAFF.

There are many counts of this clonotype. V gene TRBV28 combines with J gene TRBJ1-2; the D gene is possibly TRBD1 (6 bases). V shed 5 bases and J shed 4 bases, with 11 bases lying between them. The V gene's germline CDR1 is MDHEN and CDR2 SYDVKM. CDR3 size: 13 residues. CDR3 loop: CASSPQGPYGYTF. The CDR3 nucleotides are TGTGCCAGCAGTCCACAGGGTCCCTATGGCTACACCTTC.

The sample holds one count of this clonotype. The chain couples TRBV5-4 to TRBJ2-5; 7 bases fit TRBD1. Germline V gene sequence: CDR1 SGHNT, CDR2 YYREEE (reference sequence). The V segment lost 2 bases and the J segment 3 bases; nucleotides outside the gene matches: 7. This CDR3 contains 15 residues. The DNA for the CDR3 is TGTGCCAGCAGCTTTTGGGGGCAGGGGGAAGAGACCCAGTACTTC. Amino acids: CASSFWGQGEETQYF.

The rearrangement joins TRBV9 to TRBJ2-1; 9 nucleotides agree with TRBD2. The CDR3 consists of 16 residues. Per the germline V gene, CDR1 is SGDLS and CDR2 is YYNGEE. V shed 3 bases and J 6 bases; nucleotides not matched to a gene: 10. In nucleotides, the CDR3 is TGTGCCAGCAGCGCCCTGGGGGCTAGCGGGATCAATGAGCAGTTCTTC. It encodes CASSALGASGINEQFF. The whole variable domain, filled in from reference TRBV9 and TRBJ2-1, reads DSGVTQTPKHLITATGQRVTLRCSPRSGDLSVYWYQQSLDQGLQFLIQYYNGEERAKGNILERFSAQQFPDLHSELNLSSLELGDSALYFCASSALGASGINEQFFGPGTRLTVL.

As concerns this clonotype: A single base separates this from a much larger clone, so it may be a read error. V and J are TRBV12-3 or TRBV12-4 and TRBJ1-3; D is unclear. This CDR3 spans 14 amino acids. The CDR3 protein is CASIQMSSGNTVYF. CDR3 nucleotide sequence: TGTGCCAGCATTCAGATGAGCTCTGGAAACACCGTATATTTT.

The chain couples TRBV10-2 to TRBJ2-7, with 12 bases identical to TRBD1. Trimming at V came to 6 bases and at J to 3 bases, leaving 6 bases not matched to a gene. This CDR3 has 15 residues. Germline V CDR1 and CDR2: WSHSY, SAAADI. DNA of the CDR3: TGCGCCAGCAGCGGGGGACAGGGGGCCGGCTACGAGCAGTACTTC. Translation gives CASSGGQGAGYEQYF.

The chain couples TRBV7-9 to TRBJ2-7; 9 bases fit TRBD1. This CDR3 spans 15 amino acids. The trim removed 3 bases at V and 7 bases at J, leaving 10 bases unmatched. The germline V gene has CDR1 SEHNR and CDR2 FQNEAQ (reference sequence). The CDR3 bases are TGTGCCAGCAGCTTCCCCGGGACAGGGCTTGGGGAGCAGTACTTC. Its protein is CASSFPGTGLGEQYF.

Regarding this clonotype: The junction departs from germline at one end; a sequencing error may be responsible. V usage is TRBV7-7 and J usage is TRBJ1-1; D call uncertain. There are 15 residues in the CDR3. Per the germline V gene, CDR1 is SSHAT and CDR2 is FNYEAQ (reference sequence). The CDR3 region is CASSLSGGRSTEAFF. In DNA form, the CDR3 reads TGTGCTAGCAGCTTATCTGGCGGACGAAGCACTGAAGCTTTCTTT.

This clonotype has only a few counts. The V call is TRBV10-3, the J call TRBJ1-2; 10 bases line up with TRBD1. Germline-derived CDR1 and CDR2 are ENHRY and SYGVKD. The CDR3 spans 17 residues. V was clipped by 11 bases and J by 4 bases; unmatched bases: 19. The CDR3 nucleotides are TGTGCCGGAAATGATCCGGGACAGGGGTTTTGGAGCTATGGCTACACCTTC. It codes for CAGNDPGQGFWSYGYTF.

The chain uses TRBV19 and TRBJ1-1; 8 bases are a match to TRBD1. With 3 bases clipped from V and 2 bases from J, the junction kept 2 bases outside the gene matches. CDR1 is LNHDA, CDR2 SQIVND, per germline (reference sequence). The CDR3 covers 14 residues. CDR3 DNA sequence: TGTGCCAGTAGTATCGCAGGGGGCAACACTGAAGCTTTCTTT. It specifies CASSIAGGNTEAFF. The variable domain in full, completed from reference TRBV19 and TRBJ1-1, reads DGGITQSPKYLFRKEGQNVTLSCEQNLNHDAMYWYRQDPGQGLRLIYYSQIVNDFQKGDIAEGYSVSREKKESFPLTVTSAQKNPTAFYLCASSIAGGNTEAFFGQGTRLTVV.

On this clonotype: At one of its ends the junction is not consistent with the germline gene, which may arise from a read error. This chain uses TRBV7-9 with TRBJ2-7, with 12 bases identical to TRBD1. CDR3 size: 15 residues. Per the germline V gene, CDR1 is SEHNR and CDR2 is FQNEAQ (reference sequence). The CDR3: CASSHRDRGRSEQYF. Here the CDR3 DNA reads TGCGCCAGCAGCCACCGGGACAGGGGGCGTAGTGAGCAGTACTTC. Full variable domain (missing parts from reference TRBV7-9 and TRBJ2-7): DTGVSQNPRHKITKRGQNVTFRCDPISEHNRLYWYRQTLGQGPEFLTYFQNEAQLEKSRLLSDRFSAERPKGSFSTLEIQRTEQGDSAMYLCASSHRDRGRSEQYFGPGTRLTVT.

This clonotype was observed once. This chain links TRBV7-8 with TRBJ2-7, with D perhaps being TRBD1 or TRBD2 (6 bases each). Germline V gives CDR1 SGHVS, CDR2 FQNEAQ. The germline V and J ends were trimmed by 1 base and 11 bases, with 24 bases remaining between them. This CDR3 is 16 amino acids long. Here the CDR3 reads CASSLEVVTGYGGEYF. The CDR3 DNA follows: TGTGCCAGCAGCTTAGAAGTGGTTACAGGGTACGGCGGGGAGTACTTC.

The rearrangement uses TRBV12-5 and TRBJ2-2, with 9 bases identical to TRBD1. Trimming removed 5 bases from V and 5 bases from J; junction bases left unmatched: 6. From germline, CDR1 is LGHNT and CDR2 FRNRAP. This CDR3 is built from 15 residues. The CDR3 region is CASGPDRGETGELFF. The CDR3 region has the DNA TGTGCTAGTGGTCCGGACAGGGGAGAGACCGGGGAGCTGTTTTTT.

The J gene is TRBJ1-4, the V gene TRBV7-2; perhaps TRBD1 as D (5 bases). With 4 bases removed from V and 4 bases from J, the gap between germline ends came to 19 bases. This CDR3 is 17 amino acids long. In germline, CDR1 is SGHTA, CDR2 FQGNSA. For the CDR3, the DNA is TGTGCCAGCAGCTGGCCCAATGACGGGACTAATAATGAAAAACTGTTTTTT. Its protein is CASSWPNDGTNNEKLFF.

As for this clonotype: A much larger clone differs from this one at a single base, so this may be a read error. The J gene is TRBJ2-7, the V gene TRBV5-1; no clear D. The CDR3 length is 15 residues. The germline V gene encodes CDR1 SGHRS and CDR2 YFSETQ. V lost 6 bases, J lost 2 bases, and 18 bases lay in between. The CDR3 DNA reads TGCGCCAGCACCCCCGGCCCAGAGCTCCCCTACGAGCAGTACTTC. This encodes CASTPGPELPYEQYF. Full variable domain (outside the CDR3, taken from reference TRBV5-1 and TRBJ2-7): KAGVTQTPRYLIKTRGQQVTLSCSPISGHRSVSWYQQTPGQGLQFLFEYFSETQRNKGNFPGRFSGRQFSNSRSEMNVSTLELGDSALYLCASTPGPELPYEQYFGPGTRLTVT.

This clonotype was recorded many times. The V call is TRBV12-3 or TRBV12-4, the J call TRBJ1-1; D perhaps matches TRBD1 (5 bases). This CDR3 spans 15 amino acids. Trimming took off 6 bases at V and 3 bases at J, with 17 bases between the two ends. The CDR3 here is CASSPLGRVDTEAFF. In DNA form, the CDR3 reads TGTGCCAGCAGCCCTCTCGGCAGGGTCGACACTGAAGCTTTCTTT.

The rearrangement links TRBV9 to TRBJ1-5, with TRBD1 matching over 10 bases. The CDR3 totals 19 residues. Unmatched junction bases numbered 16, after V lost 4 bases and J lost 3 bases. The germline CDR1 and CDR2 sequences are SGDLS and YYNGEE. Written as DNA, the CDR3 is TGTGCCAGCAGCCAAAACCGGGACAGGGGCCCGTTGGACAATCAGCCCCAGCATTTT. This gives the protein CASSQNRDRGPLDNQPQHF. The full variable domain, completed using reference TRBV9 and TRBJ1-5, is DSGVTQTPKHLITATGQRVTLRCSPRSGDLSVYWYQQSLDQGLQFLIQYYNGEERAKGNILERFSAQQFPDLHSELNLSSLELGDSALYFCASSQNRDRGPLDNQPQHFGDGTRLSIL.

V is TRBV10-2 and J is TRBJ2-7; D ambiguous. Germline V gives CDR1 WSHSY, CDR2 SAAADI. V lost 3 bases and J lost 2, with 11 bases in between. CDR3 length: 14 residues. This chain's CDR3 is CASSDKTGAYEQYF. The DNA for the CDR3 is TGCGCCAGCAGTGACAAAACCGGCGCCTACGAGCAGTACTTC.

This clonotype was seen many times. This chain joins TRBV4-1 and TRBJ2-7, with 7 bases aligning to TRBD1. Unmatched junction bases numbered 4, after V lost 3 bases and J lost 2 bases. The CDR3 spans 14 residues. In germline, CDR1 is MGHRA, CDR2 YSYEKL. CDR3 DNA sequence: TGCGCCAGCAGCCATAGACAGGGAGCCTACGAGCAGTACTTC. This sequence encodes CASSHRQGAYEQYF.

The chain recombines TRBV12-3 or TRBV12-4 with TRBJ2-5; possibly TRBD2 for D (5 bases). The CDR3 loop spans 16 amino acids. The germline V and J ends were trimmed by 2 bases and 5 bases, with 18 bases remaining between them. Here the CDR3 reads CASSLFDPGGRETQYF. Written as DNA, the CDR3 is TGTGCCAGCAGTTTATTCGACCCAGGAGGAAGGGAGACCCAGTACTTC.

The chain employs TRBV20-1 and TRBJ2-5; D uncertain. The CDR3 extends over 13 amino acids. CDR1 is DFQATT, CDR2 SNEGSKA, per germline (reference sequence). The V and J ends lost 1 base and 1 base respectively, with 7 bases between them. The CDR3 reads CSARAALQETQYF. The CDR3 nucleotides are TGCAGTGCTAGAGCGGCGCTCCAAGAGACCCAGTACTTC.

This clonotype showed up just a few times. The chain recombines TRBV2 with TRBJ1-2; 9 bases agree with TRBD1. The ends lost 6 bases at V and 4 bases at J; junction bases unmatched: 12. The germline CDR1 and CDR2 sequences are SNHLY and FYNNEI. The CDR3 has 16 residues. For the CDR3, the DNA is TGTGCCAGCAGAAACAGGGGGCCCCCCTTCCCCTATGGCTACACCTTC. Translating gives CASRNRGPPFPYGYTF.

This clonotype has ten or more counts. The CDR3 DNA reads as TGTGCCAGCAGTTACAGGGCTCACACCTATGGCTACACCTTC. This gives the protein CASSYRAHTYGYTF. The V and J genes are TRBV6-5 and TRBJ1-2; D remains ambiguous. The CDR3 length is 14 residues. Germline-derived CDR1 and CDR2 are MNHEY and SVGAGI. V lost 2 bases, J lost 4 bases, and 11 bases lay in between.

This clonotype was seen more than once but under ten times. V and J are TRBV2 and TRBJ1-4; D not resolved. The V and J ends lost 10 bases and 4 bases respectively, with 13 bases between them. This CDR3 comprises 13 residues. CDR1 and CDR2 (germline): SNHLY, FYNNEI. CDR3 DNA: TGTGCCACCTCTGACGGGAATAATGAAAAACTGTTTTTT. Residues: CATSDGNNEKLFF.

V usage is TRBV7-3 and J usage is TRBJ1-1; D remains unclear. This CDR3 region has 17 residues. Germline-derived CDR1 and CDR2 are SGHTA and FQGTGA. Trimming left V 6 bases short and J 1 base short, with 21 bases between. This CDR3 reads CASSPIPGLIKNTEAFF. The CDR3 DNA reads TGTGCCAGCAGTCCAATCCCCGGACTAATCAAGAACACTGAAGCTTTCTTT.